This T cell receptor beta chain comes out of a study of T cells expressing NK-cell markers. Germline V gene lookup returns CDR1 SEHNR and CDR2 FQNEAQ (reference sequence). CDR3 length: 16 residues. TCRdb re-called the 5' RACE reads; every CDR3 protein appears as one record, without DNA. The ten top clones account for 7.3%, within a sample of 440,000 or so distinct CDR3 sequences. This TCR came from a woman aged 18-69 years in good health. This chain links TRBV7-9 with TRBJ2-2; TCRdb's D gene call, TRBD1, goes unchecked for lack of DNA. Sequenced sample: blood T cells: a sorted CD56 or NKG2C T cell subset, CD4+ or CD8+ T cells, or bulk PBMC T cells (not recorded which). The CDR3 protein is CASVPSEVKNTGELFF.